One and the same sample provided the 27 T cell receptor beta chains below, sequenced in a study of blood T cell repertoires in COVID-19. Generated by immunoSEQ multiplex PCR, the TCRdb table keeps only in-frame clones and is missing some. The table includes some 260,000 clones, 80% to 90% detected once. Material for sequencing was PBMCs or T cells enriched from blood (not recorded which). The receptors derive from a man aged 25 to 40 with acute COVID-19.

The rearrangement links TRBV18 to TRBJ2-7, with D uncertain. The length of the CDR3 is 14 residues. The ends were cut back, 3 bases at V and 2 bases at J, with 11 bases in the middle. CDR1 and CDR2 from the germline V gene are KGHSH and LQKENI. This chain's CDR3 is CASSPGRGTYEQYV. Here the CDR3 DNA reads TGTGCCAGCTCACCTGGGCGTGGAACCTACGAGCAGTACGTC.

The CDR3 DNA reads as TGTGCCAGCAGCCCAACCCAGGGGGCGGCTGGGGCCAACGTCCTGACTTTC. Translation gives CASSPTQGAAGANVLTF. The chain carries TRBV3-1 (or the pseudogene TRBV3-2) and TRBJ2-6, with 8 positions matching TRBD1. Germline V gene sequence: CDR1 LGHDT, CDR2 YNNKEL (reference sequence). With 4 bases clipped from V and 2 bases from J, the junction kept 7 bases outside the gene matches. The length of the CDR3 is 17 residues.

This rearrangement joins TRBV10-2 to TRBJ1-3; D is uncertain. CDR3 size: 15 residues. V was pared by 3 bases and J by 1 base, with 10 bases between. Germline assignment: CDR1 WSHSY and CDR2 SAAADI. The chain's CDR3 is CASSEGAVSGNTIYF. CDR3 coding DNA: TGCGCCAGCAGTGAAGGTGCGGTTTCTGGAAACACCATATATTTT.

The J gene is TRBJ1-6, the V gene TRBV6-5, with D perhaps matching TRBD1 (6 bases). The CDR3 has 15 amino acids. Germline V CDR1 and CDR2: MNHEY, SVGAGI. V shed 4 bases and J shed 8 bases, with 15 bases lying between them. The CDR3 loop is CASSSRGAVHSPLHF. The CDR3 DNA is TGTGCCAGCAGTTCTCGGGGGGCAGTACATTCACCCCTCCACTTT.

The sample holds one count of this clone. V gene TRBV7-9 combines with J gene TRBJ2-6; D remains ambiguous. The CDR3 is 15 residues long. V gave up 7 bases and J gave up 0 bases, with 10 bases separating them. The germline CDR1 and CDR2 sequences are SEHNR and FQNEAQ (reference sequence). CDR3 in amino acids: CASTLSSSGANVLTF. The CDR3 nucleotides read TGTGCCAGCACTCTGTCGAGCTCTGGGGCCAACGTCCTGACTTTC.

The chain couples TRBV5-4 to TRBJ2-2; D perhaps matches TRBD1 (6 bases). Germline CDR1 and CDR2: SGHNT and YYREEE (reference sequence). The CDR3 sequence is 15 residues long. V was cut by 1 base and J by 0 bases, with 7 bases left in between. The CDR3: CASSLRTANTGELFF. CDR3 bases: TGTGCCAGCAGCTTGAGGACAGCGAACACCGGGGAGCTGTTTTTT.

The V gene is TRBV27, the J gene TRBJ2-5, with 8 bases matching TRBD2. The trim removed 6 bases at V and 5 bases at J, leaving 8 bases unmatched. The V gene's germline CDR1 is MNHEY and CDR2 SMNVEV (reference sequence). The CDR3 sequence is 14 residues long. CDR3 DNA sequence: TGTGCCAGCAGGAGGACTAGCCTTGTGGAGACCCAGTACTTC. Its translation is CASRRTSLVETQYF.

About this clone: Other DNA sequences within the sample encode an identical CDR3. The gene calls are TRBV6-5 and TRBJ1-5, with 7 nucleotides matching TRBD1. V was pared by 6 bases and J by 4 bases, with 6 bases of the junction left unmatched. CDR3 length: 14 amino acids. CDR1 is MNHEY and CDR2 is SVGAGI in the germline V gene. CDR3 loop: CASSLDRVNQPQHF. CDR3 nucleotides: TGTGCCAGCAGCCTAGACAGGGTGAATCAGCCCCAGCATTTT.

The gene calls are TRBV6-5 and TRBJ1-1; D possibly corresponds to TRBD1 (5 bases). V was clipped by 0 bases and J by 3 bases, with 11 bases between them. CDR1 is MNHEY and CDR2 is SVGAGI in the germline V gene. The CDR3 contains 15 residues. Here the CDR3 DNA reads TGTGCCAGCAGTTACTCGGCAGGGAGGGACACTGAAGCTTTCTTT. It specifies CASSYSAGRDTEAFF.

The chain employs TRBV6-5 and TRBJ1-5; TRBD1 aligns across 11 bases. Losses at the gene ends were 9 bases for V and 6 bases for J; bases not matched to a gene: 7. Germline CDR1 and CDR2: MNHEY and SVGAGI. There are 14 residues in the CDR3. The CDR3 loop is CASTGTGGGQPQHF. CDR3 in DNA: TGTGCCAGTACCGGGACAGGGGGTGGTCAGCCCCAGCATTTT.

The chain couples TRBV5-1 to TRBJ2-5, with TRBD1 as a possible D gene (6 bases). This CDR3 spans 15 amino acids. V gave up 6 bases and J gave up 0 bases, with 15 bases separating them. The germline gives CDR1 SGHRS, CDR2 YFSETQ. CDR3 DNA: TGCGCCAGCACCGGTGGACAGTCCCACCAAGAGACCCAGTACTTC. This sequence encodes CASTGGQSHQETQYF.

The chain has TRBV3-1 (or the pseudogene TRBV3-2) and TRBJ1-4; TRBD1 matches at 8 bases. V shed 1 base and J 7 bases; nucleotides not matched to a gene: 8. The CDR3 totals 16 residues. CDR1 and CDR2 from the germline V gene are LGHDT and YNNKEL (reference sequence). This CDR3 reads CASSQVDRGWGEKLFF. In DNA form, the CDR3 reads TGTGCCAGCAGCCAAGTAGACAGGGGATGGGGTGAAAAACTGTTTTTT.

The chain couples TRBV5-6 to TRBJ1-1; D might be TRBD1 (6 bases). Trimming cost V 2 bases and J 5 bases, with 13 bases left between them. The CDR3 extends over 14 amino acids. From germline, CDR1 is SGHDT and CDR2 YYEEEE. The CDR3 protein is CASSLQGSYTEAFF. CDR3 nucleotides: TGTGCCAGCAGCTTACAGGGTTCCTATACTGAAGCTTTCTTT.

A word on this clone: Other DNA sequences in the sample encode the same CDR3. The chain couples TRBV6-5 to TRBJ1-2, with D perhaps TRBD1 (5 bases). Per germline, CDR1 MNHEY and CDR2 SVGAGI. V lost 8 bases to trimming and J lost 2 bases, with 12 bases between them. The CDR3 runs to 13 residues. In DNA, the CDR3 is TGTGCCAGCCGCGGGACGGCCAACTATGGCTACACCTTC. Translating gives CASRGTANYGYTF.

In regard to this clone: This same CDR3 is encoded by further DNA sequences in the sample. The CDR3 reads CASSRDRGETQYF. The CDR3 bases are TGTGCCAGCAGCCGGGACAGGGGAGAGACCCAGTACTTC. The rearrangement joins TRBV2 to TRBJ2-5, with TRBD1 matching over 10 bases. The J segment lost 4 bases and the V segment lost 6 bases, leaving 2 bases of the junction unmatched. CDR3 length: 13 residues. Germline CDR1 is SNHLY and CDR2 is FYNNEI.

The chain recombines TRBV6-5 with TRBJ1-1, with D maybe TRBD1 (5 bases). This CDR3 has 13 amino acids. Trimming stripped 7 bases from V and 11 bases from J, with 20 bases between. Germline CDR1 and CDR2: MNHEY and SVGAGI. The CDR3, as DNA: TGTGCCAGCACCCTCACTGGGACTACTGGTGCTTTCTTT. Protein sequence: CASTLTGTTGAFF.

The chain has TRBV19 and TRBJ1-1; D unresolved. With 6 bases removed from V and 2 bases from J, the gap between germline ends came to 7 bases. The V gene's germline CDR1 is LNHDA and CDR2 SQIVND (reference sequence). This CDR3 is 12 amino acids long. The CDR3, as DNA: TGTGCCAGTAGCATCAGTAACACTGAAGCTTTCTTT. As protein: CASSISNTEAFF.

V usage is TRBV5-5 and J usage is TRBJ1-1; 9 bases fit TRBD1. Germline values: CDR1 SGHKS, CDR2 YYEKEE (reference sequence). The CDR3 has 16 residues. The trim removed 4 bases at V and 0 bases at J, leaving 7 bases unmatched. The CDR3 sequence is CASSERTGAMNTEAFF. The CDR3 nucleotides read TGTGCCAGCAGCGAACGGACAGGGGCCATGAACACTGAAGCTTTCTTT.

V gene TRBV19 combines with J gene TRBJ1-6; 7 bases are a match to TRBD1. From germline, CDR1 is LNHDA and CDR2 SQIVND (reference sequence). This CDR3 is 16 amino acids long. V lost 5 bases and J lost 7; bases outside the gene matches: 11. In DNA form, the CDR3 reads TGTGCCAGTAGTCTACAGGGGAATGCGGGGAATTCACCCCTCCACTTT. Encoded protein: CASSLQGNAGNSPLHF.

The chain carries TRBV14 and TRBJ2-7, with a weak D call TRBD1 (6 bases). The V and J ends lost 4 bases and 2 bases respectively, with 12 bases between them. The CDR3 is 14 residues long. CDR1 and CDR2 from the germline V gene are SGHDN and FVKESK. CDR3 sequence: CASSLLGQTYEQYV. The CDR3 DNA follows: TGTGCCAGCAGCCTCCTTGGACAGACCTACGAGCAGTACGTC.

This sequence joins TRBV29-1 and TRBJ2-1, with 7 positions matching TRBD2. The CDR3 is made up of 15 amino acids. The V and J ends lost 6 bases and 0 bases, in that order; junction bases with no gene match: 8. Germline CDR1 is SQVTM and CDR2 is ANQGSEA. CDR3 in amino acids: CSVVAGDPSYNEQFF. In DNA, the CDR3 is TGCAGCGTCGTGGCGGGGGACCCCTCCTACAATGAGCAGTTCTTC.

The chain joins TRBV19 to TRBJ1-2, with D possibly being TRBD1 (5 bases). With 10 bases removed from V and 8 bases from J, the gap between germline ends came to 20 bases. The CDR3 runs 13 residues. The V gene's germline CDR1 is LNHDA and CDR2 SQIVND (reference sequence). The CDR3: CATSDWDSQGYTF. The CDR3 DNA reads TGTGCCACCTCTGACTGGGACTCACAAGGCTACACCTTC.

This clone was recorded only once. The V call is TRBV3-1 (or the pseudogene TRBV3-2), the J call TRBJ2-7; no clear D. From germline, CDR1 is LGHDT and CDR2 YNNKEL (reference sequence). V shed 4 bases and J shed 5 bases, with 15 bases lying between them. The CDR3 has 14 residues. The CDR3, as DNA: TGTGCCAGCAGCCCCCGCGGTAGCCCTCACGAGCAGTACGTC. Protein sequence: CASSPRGSPHEQYV.

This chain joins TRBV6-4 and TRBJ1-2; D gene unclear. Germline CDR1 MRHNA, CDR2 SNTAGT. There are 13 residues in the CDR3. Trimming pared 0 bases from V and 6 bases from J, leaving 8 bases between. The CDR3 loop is CASSDSERDGYTF. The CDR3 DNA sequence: TGTGCCAGCAGTGACTCAGAGCGGGATGGCTACACCTTC.

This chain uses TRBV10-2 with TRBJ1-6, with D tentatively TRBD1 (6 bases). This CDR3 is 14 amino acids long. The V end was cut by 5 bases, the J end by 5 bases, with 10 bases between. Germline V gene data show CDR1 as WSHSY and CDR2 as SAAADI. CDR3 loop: CASSPDSDNSPLHF. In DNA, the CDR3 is TGCGCCAGCAGTCCGGACAGTGATAATTCACCCCTCCACTTT.

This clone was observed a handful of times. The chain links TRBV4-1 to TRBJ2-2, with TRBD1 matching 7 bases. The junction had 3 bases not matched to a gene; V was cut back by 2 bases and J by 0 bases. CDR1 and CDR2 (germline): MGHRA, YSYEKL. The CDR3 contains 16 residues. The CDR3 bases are TGCGCCAGCAGCCAACCCGGGACAGCGAACACCGGGGAGCTGTTTTTT. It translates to CASSQPGTANTGELFF.

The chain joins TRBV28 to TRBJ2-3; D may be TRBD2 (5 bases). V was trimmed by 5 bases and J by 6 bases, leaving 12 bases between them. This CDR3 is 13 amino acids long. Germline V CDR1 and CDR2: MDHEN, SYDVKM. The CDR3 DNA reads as TGTGCCAGCAGTACGAGGGTTCGGGATACGCAGTATTTT. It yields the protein CASSTRVRDTQYF.